One and the same sample provided the 6 T cell receptor beta chains below, sequenced in a study of blood T cell repertoires in COVID-19. Sequencing was performed with immunoSEQ multiplex PCR; in TCRdb, only in-frame clones are kept and a portion is missing. The sample lists around 250,000 clones, 84% occurring once. Sample: peripheral blood. The receptor source for this set is a human donor in a cohort sampled during active COVID-19.

This clone was detected only a few times. The rearrangement uses TRBV11-1 and TRBJ1-2; 7 nucleotides match TRBD1. Germline assignment: CDR1 SGHAT and CDR2 FQDESV (reference sequence). The ends lost 5 bases at V and 8 bases at J; junction bases unmatched: 2. The CDR3 has 11 residues. CDR3: CASSDREGYTF. The DNA for the CDR3 is TGTGCCAGCAGCGACAGGGAAGGCTACACCTTC.

The gene calls are TRBV5-5 and TRBJ1-1, with 8 bases identical to TRBD1. J was trimmed by 7 bases and V by 4 bases; bases with no gene match: 9. CDR1 is SGHKS, CDR2 YYEKEE, per germline (reference sequence). This CDR3 region has 14 residues. CDR3 in amino acids: CASSPGLGQGEAFF. For the CDR3, the DNA is TGTGCCAGCAGCCCGGGACTTGGACAGGGTGAAGCTTTCTTT.

The chain joins TRBV5-5 to TRBJ2-3, with D possibly TRBD2 on 5 matching bases. V lost 4 bases and J lost 4, with 10 bases in between. This CDR3 has 13 residues. Germline values: CDR1 SGHKS, CDR2 YYEKEE (reference sequence). CDR3 loop: CASSILGADTQYF. CDR3 in DNA: TGTGCCAGCAGCATACTAGGCGCAGATACGCAGTATTTT.

The chain is built from TRBV2 and TRBJ1-2; 9 bases map to TRBD1. This CDR3 spans 13 amino acids. CDR1 and CDR2 (germline): SNHLY, FYNNEI. After removal of 4 bases from V and 5 bases from J, the junction contained 2 bases not matched to a gene. CDR3 bases: TGTGCCAGCAGTGGGGACAGGGAATATGGCTACACCTTC. Encoded protein: CASSGDREYGYTF.

The chain is built from TRBV9 and TRBJ2-3; TRBD2 agrees at 11 bases. The CDR3 extends over 17 amino acids. The germline gives CDR1 SGDLS, CDR2 YYNGEE. V lost 0 bases, J lost 6 bases, and 9 bases stayed unmatched. CDR3: CASSVDLAGGLHDTQYF. Here the CDR3 DNA reads TGTGCCAGCAGCGTAGATCTAGCGGGAGGTCTCCATGATACGCAGTATTTT.

The rearrangement links TRBV18 to TRBJ2-7, with D tentatively TRBD1 (6 bases). The germline V gene encodes CDR1 KGHSH and CDR2 LQKENI. V shed 4 bases and J shed 5 bases, with 12 bases lying between them. CDR3 length: 13 amino acids. DNA for the CDR3: TGTGCCAGCTCACTTACAGGGTTCGACGAGCAGTACTTC. It is translated as CASSLTGFDEQYF.